A single sample gave rise to the 5 T cell receptor beta chains below, sequenced in a study of T cells in Graves' hyperthyroidism and ophthalmopathy. Amplified TCR beta CDR3 regions derived from RNA transcripts. The study used the HTBI primer set for a first-round RT-PCR of the TCR CDR3. TCRdb used MiXCR to reprocess the multiplex PCR reads, holding one entry per CDR3 protein. The data contain over 250,000 distinct CDR3 sequences, about 25% of them singletons. What was sequenced was blood. The receptors shown here come from a middle-aged man with Graves' hyperthyroidism that later progressed to Graves' ophthalmopathy.

This clonotype was counted ten times or more. The chain carries TRBV2 and TRBJ2-4; D unclear. Between the trimmed V and J ends, which lost 6 bases and 2 bases, there was a span of 8 bases. This CDR3 is built from 13 residues. Germline CDR1 and CDR2: SNHLY and FYNNEI. The CDR3 loop is CASRDGPKNIQYF. The CDR3 bases are TGTGCCAGCAGGGACGGACCCAAAAACATTCAGTACTTC.

This clonotype was detected a few times. This could be a read error, since a much larger clone is one nucleotide away. The chain joins TRBV6-1 to TRBJ1-1; the D is unclear. Germline values: CDR1 MNHNS, CDR2 SASEGT. The CDR3 has 13 amino acids. Trimming removed 8 bases from V and 0 bases from J, with 10 bases in between. The CDR3 protein is CASGQVLNTEAFF. The DNA of the CDR3 is TGTGCCAGCGGCCAAGTCTTGAACACTGAAGCTTTCTTT.

This clonotype was recorded once. The chain has TRBV27 and TRBJ2-7, with 7 nucleotides matching TRBD1. V gave up 5 bases and J gave up 2 bases; unmatched junction bases: 6. Germline CDR1 and CDR2: MNHEY and SMNVEV (reference sequence). This CDR3 is built from 14 residues. The CDR3 loop reads CASSKTGVPYEQYF. The CDR3, as DNA: TGTGCCAGCAGTAAAACAGGGGTTCCCTACGAGCAGTACTTC.

The chain recombines TRBV18 with TRBJ2-4; D is uncertain. Germline V gene data show CDR1 as KGHSH and CDR2 as LQKENI. Trimming took off 3 bases at V and 4 bases at J, with 13 bases between the two ends. This CDR3 has 15 amino acids. CDR3 loop: CASSPPGTEKNIQYF. In DNA form, the CDR3 reads TGTGCCAGCTCACCTCCCGGTACGGAGAAAAACATTCAGTACTTC.

The table lists this clonotype with many counts. The chain is built from TRBV20-1 and TRBJ1-3, with TRBD1 as a possible D gene (6 bases). The V end was cut by 6 bases, the J end by 4 bases, with 13 bases between. The CDR3 spans 13 residues. Germline CDR1 is DFQATT and CDR2 is SNEGSKA (reference sequence). The CDR3 loop reads CSAMGQAGNTIYF. The CDR3 bases are TGCAGTGCGATGGGACAAGCCGGAAACACCATATATTTT.